Sequencing of this TCR beta chain was carried out in a study of blood T cell repertoires in COVID-19. About the study: Donors in the United States, Italy and Spain gave samples during acute or convalescent COVID-19. In each case, the material was cDNA or gDNA derived from T cells, B-cell-depleted T cells, or PBMCs.

Original processing notes: Nucleated cell number was recorded as an estimate derived from reference gene primer amplification. Sequenced by immunoSEQ multiplex PCR; TCRdb stores in-frame clones only, minus some. D and trimming come from the DNA, and the V and J calls and clone size come from that table. The table shows roughly 140,000 clones, with roughly 84% occurring only once. Seattle participants joined during active infection and were tracked over time. The CDR3 runs to 15 residues. CDR1 and CDR2 from the germline V gene are SEHNR and FQNEAQ (reference sequence). With V trimmed by 5 bases and J by 6 bases, 9 bases remained unmatched.

Sequencing input: peripheral blood. The clonotype originates from a woman in her fifties or sixties with COVID-19, enrolled during active disease. The chain has TRBV7-9 and TRBJ1-2; TRBD1 agrees at 10 bases. CDR3 protein: CASSGTGAGGDGYTF. Written as DNA, the CDR3 is TGTGCCAGCAGCGGGACAGGGGCCGGGGGCGATGGCTACACCTTC.